This T cell receptor (beta chain) is drawn from a study of T cell repertoires in cytomegalovirus infection. Unmatched junction bases numbered 14, after V lost 5 bases and J lost 8 bases. This CDR3 has 16 amino acids. The V gene's germline CDR1 is SGHAT and CDR2 FQNNGV. Concerning this clonotype: The antigen is undetermined.

TCRdb analysed the reads with MiXCR anew, one entry per CDR3 protein. The sample has 450,000 to 550,000 distinct CDR3 sequences; under 55% are singletons. This sample comprised cultured PBMCs, obtained from culture after CMV antigen stimulation. This TCR was recovered from a human donor in good health (CMV status not recorded). Some clones in this sample may be carry-over from other donors' samples. The chain is built from TRBV11-2 and TRBJ2-1; 8 bases match TRBD1. The CDR3 bases are TGTGCCAGCAGCCCCTCATCCGGGACAGGCGGGGATGAGCAGTTCTTC. It specifies CASSPSSGTGGDEQFF.